The 16 T cell receptor beta chains below all came from one sample that was sequenced in a study of T cell repertoires in cytomegalovirus infection. No antigen has been identified for these receptors. TCRdb reprocessed the reads via MiXCR and lists one record per CDR3 protein. The repertoire has approximately 910,000 distinct CDR3 sequences, around 30% of them found once; the top ten carry around an eighth. The sample here was cultured CD8+ T cells from PBMCs, taken from culture after CMV antigen stimulation. These receptors were taken from a human donor in good health (CMV status not recorded). Some clones in this sample may be carry-over from other donors' samples.

This clonotype was seen repeatedly, ten times or more. The chain combines TRBV7-8 with TRBJ1-1; D is ambiguous. V lost 1 base and J 3 bases, leaving 6 bases between the germline ends. CDR1 SGHVS and CDR2 FQNEAQ come from the germline V gene. The CDR3 runs 13 residues. The CDR3 is CASSLVSYTEAFF. CDR3 in DNA: TGTGCCAGCAGCTTAGTGTCGTACACTGAAGCTTTCTTT.

The chain employs TRBV4-2 and TRBJ1-5, with D unclear. The V gene lost 4 bases and the J gene lost 1 base, with 11 bases spanning the gap. The germline CDR1 and CDR2 sequences are LGHNA and YNFKEQ. The CDR3 totals 15 residues. CDR3 in amino acids: CASSPLMGSNQPQHF. The CDR3 coding sequence is TGTGCCAGCAGCCCGCTCATGGGAAGCAATCAGCCCCAGCATTTT.

This clonotype appeared a single time. The chain uses TRBV27 and TRBJ1-5, with D tentatively TRBD1 (5 bases). CDR1 and CDR2 from the germline V gene are MNHEY and SMNVEV (reference sequence). V was pared by 1 base and J by 3 bases, with 10 bases between. This CDR3 has 15 residues. In DNA, the CDR3 is TGTGCCAGCAGTTTATTATCAGGGTACAATCAGCCCCAGCATTTT. Protein product: CASSLLSGYNQPQHF.

The chain couples TRBV29-1 to TRBJ2-1; TRBD1 matches 11 bases. This CDR3 region has 13 residues. CDR1 SQVTM and CDR2 ANQGSEA come from the germline V gene. Trimming removed 7 bases from V and 6 bases from J; junction bases left unmatched: 5. The CDR3 DNA follows: TGCAGCGCGATCGGGACAGGGGGCAATGAGCAGTTCTTC. This gives the protein CSAIGTGGNEQFF.

V usage is TRBV23-1 and J usage is TRBJ2-7; D call uncertain. TRBV23-1 is an open reading frame, and its role is uncertain. V was pared by 1 base and J by 0 bases, with 13 bases between. The CDR3 consists of 16 residues. The CDR3 sequence: CASSQCFRQDSYEQYV. The CDR3, as DNA: TGCGCCAGCAGTCAATGTTTCCGGCAGGACTCCTACGAGCAGTACGTC.

The rearrangement joins TRBV4-2 to TRBJ1-4; a weak D match, TRBD1 (5 bases). Trimming stripped 3 bases from V and 7 bases from J, with 12 bases between. Germline assignment: CDR1 LGHNA and CDR2 YNFKEQ. The length of the CDR3 is 14 residues. As DNA, the CDR3 is TGTGCCAGCAGCCACTGGGGCAACAGTGAAAAACTGTTTTTT. This encodes CASSHWGNSEKLFF.

The CDR3 region has the DNA TGTGCCAGCAGTCTAGGACTAGTTGAAGAGACCCAGTACTTC. Residues: CASSLGLVEETQYF. The chain combines TRBV6-6 with TRBJ2-5; the match to TRBD2 covers 7 bases. Germline lookup yields CDR1 MNHNY and CDR2 SVGAGI (reference sequence). The CDR3 is made up of 14 amino acids. Trimming at V came to 5 bases and at J to 3 bases, leaving 6 bases not matched to a gene.

This clonotype showed up many times. This chain connects TRBV7-9 to TRBJ2-7; TRBD2 is a possible D gene (5 bases). CDR3 length: 13 amino acids. The germline gives CDR1 SEHNR, CDR2 FQNEAQ (reference sequence). The V end was cut by 3 bases, the J end by 3 bases, with 9 bases between. This CDR3 is CASSFGRGYEQYV. CDR3 in DNA: TGTGCCAGCAGCTTCGGACGGGGCTACGAGCAGTACGTC.

The chain is built from TRBV4-3 and TRBJ2-1; D not resolved. The CDR3 is 12 residues long. The germline V gene has CDR1 LGHNA and CDR2 YSLEER. Trimming removed 0 bases from V and 12 bases from J, with 9 bases in between. This CDR3 is CASSQDTSGQFF. CDR3 bases: TGCGCCAGCAGCCAAGATACGAGTGGGCAGTTCTTC.

The V call is TRBV27, the J call TRBJ2-1; 8 nucleotides align to TRBD2. Germline lookup yields CDR1 MNHEY and CDR2 SMNVEV (reference sequence). V shed 6 bases, J shed 7 bases, and the junction held 5 bases outside the gene matches. The CDR3 consists of 13 residues. CDR3 coding DNA: TGTGCCAGCAGCGGGGGGGTTCAGAATGAGCAGTTCTTC. Translation gives CASSGGVQNEQFF.

This clonotype was seen at least ten times. The chain joins TRBV7-2 to TRBJ1-5, with D unclear. CDR3 size: 15 residues. Per the germline V gene, CDR1 is SGHTA and CDR2 is FQGNSA. The V end was cut by 1 base, the J end by 0 bases, with 7 bases between. The CDR3 protein is CASSLGMFSNQPQHF. In DNA, the CDR3 is TGTGCCAGCAGCTTAGGCATGTTTAGCAATCAGCCCCAGCATTTT.

There are a few counts of this clonotype. The V call is TRBV27, the J call TRBJ1-1; TRBD1 is a possible D gene (5 bases). This CDR3 has 15 amino acids. V was clipped by 3 bases and J by 0 bases, with 11 bases between them. Germline CDR1 and CDR2: MNHEY and SMNVEV (reference sequence). CDR3 bases: TGTGCCAGCAGTTTTTTAGAGGGGTTGAACACTGAAGCTTTCTTT. Its translation is CASSFLEGLNTEAFF.

In this sample, this clonotype turned up a few times. DNA for the CDR3: TGTGCCAGTAGTATGGAACAGGGAGAGTGGAGCACAGATACGCAGTATTTT. It specifies CASSMEQGEWSTDTQYF. The chain joins TRBV19 to TRBJ2-3; tentatively, D is TRBD1 (6 bases). CDR1 is LNHDA and CDR2 is SQIVND in the germline V gene (reference sequence). Trimming took off 3 bases at V and 0 bases at J, with 16 bases between the two ends. This CDR3 is 17 amino acids long.

This sequence joins TRBV4-2 and TRBJ2-1, with 10 positions matching TRBD2. Germline-derived CDR1 and CDR2 are LGHNA and YNFKEQ. The CDR3 loop spans 16 amino acids. J lost 6 bases, V lost 0 bases, and 5 bases had no gene match. The CDR3 loop is CASSQDSGTSANEQFF. The CDR3 DNA reads as TGTGCCAGCAGCCAAGATAGTGGGACTAGCGCCAATGAGCAGTTCTTC.

The chain links TRBV2 to TRBJ2-7; D perhaps matches TRBD1 (5 bases). V shed 0 bases and J shed 5 bases, with 14 bases lying between them. CDR1 SNHLY and CDR2 FYNNEI come from the germline V gene. The CDR3 length is 15 residues. The CDR3 DNA is TGTGCCAGCAGTGAAGCGGGGCAGAGGTTCCACGAGCAGTACTTC. Translation gives CASSEAGQRFHEQYF.

This clonotype was seen only a few times. The V gene is TRBV20-1, the J gene TRBJ2-5, with 10 bases that match TRBD1. The germline gives CDR1 DFQATT, CDR2 SNEGSKA (reference sequence). V lost 6 bases and J lost 4; bases outside the gene matches: 5. The CDR3 is 13 amino acids. The CDR3 sequence is CSAGGQGVETQYF. Here the CDR3 DNA reads TGCAGTGCGGGCGGACAGGGGGTAGAGACCCAGTACTTC.